Listed below are T cell receptor beta chains from one sample, sequenced in a study of Ad26.COV2.S vaccination and SARS-CoV-2 variants. The table came from immunoSEQ multiplex PCR; TCRdb's copy has only in-frame clones and leaves some out. In the table there are around 450,000 clones, 90% of which are singletons. This specimen consisted of peripheral blood, obtained in a trial of Ad26.COV2.S vaccine versus placebo. The receptor set was obtained from a person aged 18-60 years who received the Ad26.COV2.S COVID-19 vaccine or a placebo. Each CDR3 is given without its conserved first and last residue. Each record gives: V gene, J gene, CDR3 protein.

TRBV21-1	TRBJ1-6	ARGFQSSYNSPLH
TRBV27	TRBJ1-6	ASSPPPHGGRNSPLH
TRBV28	TRBJ2-7	ASSLSGAKESYEQY
TRBV6-1	TRBJ2-7	ASSEGGTGAYEQY
TRBV28	TRBJ1-6	ASSPDGLPNRSPLH
TRBV6-5	TRBJ1-1	ASSVGSGSWAF
TRBV28	TRBJ2-7	ASSPRVPYEQY
TRBV6-2/TRBV6-3	TRBJ2-1	ASSYGGGGQF
TRBV7-9	TRBJ2-6	ASSLVVGGANVLT
TRBV2	TRBJ2-2	ASSGPTGVAVGELF
TRBV15	TRBJ2-7	ATSREVANYEQY